This T cell receptor (beta chain) was sequenced for a study of T cell repertoires in cytomegalovirus infection. The wider study: CMV infection together with matching HLA type was indicated by public TCR beta signatures. Overall study results and limits: In two of eight donors, the top clonotype was HLA-C-restricted CMV-specific. CMV carriers having the relevant HLA were flagged by cumulative public TCR beta family frequency.

TCRdb reprocessed the reads with MiXCR, giving one entry per CDR3 protein. The sample lists fewer than 1,000,000 distinct CDR3 sequences, about a third occurring once. The CDR3 totals 15 residues. A note on this clonotype: The antigen is undetermined. At one of its ends the junction is not consistent with the germline gene, which may arise from a read error.

V is TRBV12-3 or TRBV12-4 and J is TRBJ1-1; tentatively, D is TRBD1 (5 bases). The origin of this receptor is a human donor in good health (CMV status not recorded). Some clones in this sample may be carry-over from other donors' samples. This specimen was cultured CD8+ T cells from PBMCs, taken from culture after CMV antigen stimulation. The CDR3 here is CANSARALGDTEAFF. For the CDR3, the DNA is TGTGCCAACAGTGCCAGGGCCCTAGGGGACACTGAAGCTTTCTTT.